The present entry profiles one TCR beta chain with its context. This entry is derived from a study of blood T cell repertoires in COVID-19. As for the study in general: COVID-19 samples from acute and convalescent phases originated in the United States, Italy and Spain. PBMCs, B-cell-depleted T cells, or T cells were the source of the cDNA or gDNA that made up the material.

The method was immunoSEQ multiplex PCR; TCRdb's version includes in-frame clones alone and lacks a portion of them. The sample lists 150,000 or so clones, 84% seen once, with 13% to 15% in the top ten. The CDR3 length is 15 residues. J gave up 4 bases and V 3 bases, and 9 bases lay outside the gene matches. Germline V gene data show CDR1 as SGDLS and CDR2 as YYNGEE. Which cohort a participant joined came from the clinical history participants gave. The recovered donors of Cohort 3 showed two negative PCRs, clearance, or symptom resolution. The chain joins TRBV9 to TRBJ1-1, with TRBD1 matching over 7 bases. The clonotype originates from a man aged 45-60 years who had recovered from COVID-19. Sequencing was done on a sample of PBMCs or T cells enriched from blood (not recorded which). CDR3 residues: CASSAYGTVSTEAFF. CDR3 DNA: TGTGCCAGCAGCGCCTACGGGACAGTCTCCACTGAAGCTTTCTTT.